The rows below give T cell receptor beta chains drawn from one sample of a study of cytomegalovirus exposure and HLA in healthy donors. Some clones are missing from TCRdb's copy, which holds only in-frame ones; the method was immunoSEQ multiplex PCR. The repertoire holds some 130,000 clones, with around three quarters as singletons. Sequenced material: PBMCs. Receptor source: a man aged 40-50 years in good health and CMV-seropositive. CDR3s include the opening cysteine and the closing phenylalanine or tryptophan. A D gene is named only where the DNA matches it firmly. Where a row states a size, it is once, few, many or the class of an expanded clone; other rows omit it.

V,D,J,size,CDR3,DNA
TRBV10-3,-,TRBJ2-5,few,CAISDRQGETQYF,TGTGCCATCAGTGACCGACAAGGAGAGACCCAGTACTTC
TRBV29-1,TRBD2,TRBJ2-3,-,CSVEGGRATDTQYF,TGCAGCGTTGAAGGCGGGAGGGCCACAGATACGCAGTATTTT
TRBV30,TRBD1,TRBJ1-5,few,CAWRDGTVDSQPQHF,TGTGCCTGGAGGGACGGGACAGTTGATAGTCAGCCCCAGCATTTT
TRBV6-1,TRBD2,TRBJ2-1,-,CASSVLKREGGEQFF,TGTGCCAGCAGTGTTTTAAAGCGGGAGGGCGGTGAGCAGTTCTTC
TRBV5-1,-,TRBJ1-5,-,CASSLGGDSNQPQHF,TGCGCCAGCAGCTTGGGAGGTGATAGCAATCAGCCCCAGCATTTT
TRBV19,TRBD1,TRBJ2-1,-,CASSQNRGNEQFF,TGTGCCAGTAGCCAAAACAGGGGTAATGAGCAGTTCTTC
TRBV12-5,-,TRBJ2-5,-,CASGRGLRQETQYF,TGTGCTAGTGGCCGAGGACTGCGCCAAGAGACCCAGTACTTC
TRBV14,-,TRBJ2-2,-,CASSQGLGRQNTGELFF,TGTGCCAGCAGCCAAGGTCTGGGCAGGCAGAACACCGGGGAGCTGTTTTTT
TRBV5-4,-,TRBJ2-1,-,CASSSPPRGPNEQFF,TGTGCCAGCAGCTCCCCCCCGCGAGGTCCCAATGAGCAGTTCTTC
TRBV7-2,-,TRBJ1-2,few,CASSFPSWTNNYGYTF,TGTGCCAGCAGCTTCCCATCATGGACAAATAACTATGGCTACACCTTC
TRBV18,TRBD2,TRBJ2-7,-,CASSLTRAGGIYEQYF,TGTGCCAGCTCACTTACTCGAGCGGGAGGGATCTACGAGCAGTACTTC
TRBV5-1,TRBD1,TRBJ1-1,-,CASSRQGGETEAFF,TGCGCCAGCAGCAGACAGGGAGGTGAAACTGAAGCTTTCTTT
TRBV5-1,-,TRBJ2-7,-,CASSLSPGNSYEQYF,TGCGCCAGCAGCTTGTCTCCCGGGAATTCCTACGAGCAGTACTTC
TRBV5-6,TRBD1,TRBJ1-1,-,CASSFLGQGNTEAFF,TGTGCCAGCAGCTTCTTGGGACAGGGGAACACTGAAGCTTTCTTT
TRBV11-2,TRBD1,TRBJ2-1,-,CASRTIGGRLYNEQFF,TGTGCCAGCAGAACTATAGGGGGCCGCCTCTACAATGAGCAGTTCTTC
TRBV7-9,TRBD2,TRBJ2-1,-,CASSLGLAPEQFF,TGTGCCAGCAGCTTAGGACTAGCCCCCGAGCAGTTCTTC
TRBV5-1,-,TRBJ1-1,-,CASTNRVGTSDTEAFF,TGCGCCAGCACAAACCGGGTAGGGACAAGCGACACTGAAGCTTTCTTT
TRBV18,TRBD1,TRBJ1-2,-,CASSRRQGDWRSSGYTF,TGTGCCAGCTCACGACGACAGGGGGATTGGAGGTCCTCCGGCTACACCTTC
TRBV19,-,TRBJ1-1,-,CASSTTGNTEAFF,TGTGCCAGTAGTACCACAGGGAACACTGAAGCTTTCTTT
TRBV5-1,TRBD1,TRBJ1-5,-,CASSPQGSNQPQHF,TGCGCCAGCAGCCCACAGGGGAGCAATCAGCCCCAGCATTTT
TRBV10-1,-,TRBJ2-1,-,CASGEGVNEQFF,TGCGCCAGCGGGGAGGGGGTCAATGAGCAGTTCTTC
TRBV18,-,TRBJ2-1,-,CASSPLSSYNEQFF,TGTGCCAGCTCACCACTGAGTAGTTACAATGAGCAGTTCTTC
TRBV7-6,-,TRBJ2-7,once,CASSQADNDPYF,TGTGCCAGCTCTCAGGCCGACAACGATCCGTACTTC
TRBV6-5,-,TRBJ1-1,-,CASSFSTGTEAFF,TGTGCCAGCAGTTTCTCGACAGGCACTGAAGCTTTCTTT
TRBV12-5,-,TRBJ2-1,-,CASGLVGSGGVGEQFF,TGTGCTAGTGGTTTGGTAGGTAGTGGAGGGGTGGGTGAGCAGTTCTTC
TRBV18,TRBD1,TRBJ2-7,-,CASSLQGADEQYF,TGTGCCAGCTCGCTACAGGGGGCAGACGAGCAGTACTTC
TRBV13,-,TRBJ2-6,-,CASTGGDSGANVLTF,TGTGCCAGCACTGGCGGGGACTCTGGGGCCAACGTCCTGACTTTC
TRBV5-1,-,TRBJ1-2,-,CASSPDPNYGYTF,TGCGCCAGCAGCCCAGATCCCAACTATGGCTACACCTTC
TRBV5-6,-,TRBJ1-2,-,CASSLSNRNYGYTF,TGTGCCAGCAGCTTATCCAACAGAAACTATGGCTACACCTTC
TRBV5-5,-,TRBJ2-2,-,CASSPWRANTGELFF,TGTGCCAGCAGCCCGTGGAGAGCGAACACCGGGGAGCTGTTTTTT
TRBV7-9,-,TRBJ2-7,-,CASSLSGDEQYF,TGTGCCAGCAGCTTGTCGGGTGACGAGCAGTACTTC
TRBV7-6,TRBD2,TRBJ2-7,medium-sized,CASSERLAGEVEQYF,TGTGCCAGCAGCGAGAGACTAGCGGGAGAGGTCGAGCAGTACTTC
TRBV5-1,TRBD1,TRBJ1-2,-,CASSLSQGDLYGYTF,TGCGCCAGCAGCTTGAGTCAGGGGGACCTCTATGGCTACACCTTC
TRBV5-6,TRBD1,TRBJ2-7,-,CASTTGGVYEQYF,TGTGCCAGCACAACAGGGGGCGTCTACGAGCAGTACTTC
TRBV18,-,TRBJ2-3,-,CASSPLGERVLDTQYF,TGTGCCAGCTCACCCTTGGGGGAGCGGGTTTTAGATACGCAGTATTTT
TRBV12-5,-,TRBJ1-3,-,CASGHSRAGGNTIYF,TGTGCTAGTGGTCATTCCAGGGCTGGAGGAAACACCATATATTTT
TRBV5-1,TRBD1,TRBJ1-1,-,CASSSRTGGPKVAFF,TGCGCCAGCAGCAGTCGGACAGGGGGACCCAAGGTAGCTTTCTTT
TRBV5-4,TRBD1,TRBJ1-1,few,CASSLDRWGTAFF,TGTGCCAGCAGTCTGGACAGGTGGGGAACAGCTTTCTTT
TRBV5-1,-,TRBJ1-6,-,CASSSREASHNSPLHF,TGCGCCAGCAGCTCCAGGGAGGCTTCCCATAATTCACCCCTCCACTTT
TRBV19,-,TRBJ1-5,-,CASWPHSYPNQPQHF,TGTGCCAGTTGGCCACACAGTTACCCGAATCAGCCCCAGCATTTT
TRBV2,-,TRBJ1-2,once,CASSERGGRLDGYTF,TGTGCCAGCAGTGAGAGGGGGGGTCGCTTGGATGGCTACACCTTC
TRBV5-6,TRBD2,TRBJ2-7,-,CASSTIPGLAGPSSYEQYF,TGTGCCAGCAGTACTATACCGGGACTAGCGGGGCCCTCTTCCTACGAGCAGTACTTC
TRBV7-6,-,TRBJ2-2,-,CASSLASSANTGELFF,TGTGCCAGCAGCTTAGCCAGTTCAGCGAACACCGGGGAGCTGTTTTTT
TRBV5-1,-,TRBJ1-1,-,CASSSSGGDPMNTEAFF,TGCGCCAGCAGCTCGTCAGGCGGGGATCCAATGAACACTGAAGCTTTCTTT
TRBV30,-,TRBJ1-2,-,CAWSHSNYGYTF,TGTGCCTGGAGCCACAGCAACTATGGCTACACCTTC
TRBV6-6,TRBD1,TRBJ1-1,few,CASSRTGNEAFF,TGTGCCAGCAGCCGGACAGGAAATGAAGCTTTCTTT
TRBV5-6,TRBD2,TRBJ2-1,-,CASSLALAGVNEQFF,TGTGCCAGCAGCTTGGCACTAGCGGGAGTTAATGAGCAGTTCTTC
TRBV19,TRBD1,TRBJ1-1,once,CASSIVGTGNTEAFF,TGTGCCAGTAGTATAGTTGGGACAGGGAACACTGAAGCTTTCTTT
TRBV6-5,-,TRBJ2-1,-,CASSYSGSSYNEQFF,TGTGCCAGCAGTTACTCGGGCAGCTCCTACAATGAGCAGTTCTTC
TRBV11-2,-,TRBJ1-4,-,CASSMPQGKLFF,TGTGCCAGCAGCATGCCCCAGGGGAAACTGTTTTTT
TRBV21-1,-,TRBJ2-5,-,CASSKPRYQETQYF,TGTGCCAGCAGCAAGCCTAGGTACCAAGAGACCCAGTACTTC
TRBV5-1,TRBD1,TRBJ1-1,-,CASSIDRVYTEAFF,TGCGCCAGCAGCATCGACAGGGTTTACACTGAAGCTTTCTTT
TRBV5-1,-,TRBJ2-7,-,CASSLDGDYEQYF,TGCGCCAGCAGCTTGGACGGGGACTACGAGCAGTACTTC